This TCR beta chain was recorded in a study of metastatic and nonmetastatic thyroid tumors. This clone has only a few counts. The junction does not match germline at one end; this may be a read error. TCRdb re-called the PCR reads with MiXCR. The repertoire holds tens of thousands of clones, with roughly 12% as singletons. Each patient went into thyroid surgery without having received any treatment. The TCR originated in a female donor with papillary thyroid cancer or a benign thyroid nodule (not recorded which). Some clones in this sample may be carry-over from other donors' samples. The sample consisted of blood.

The CDR3 DNA reads as TGTGCCAGCAGTGAAGGTCAGCCCCCTCCCAGATTC. Translating it yields CASSEGQPPPRF. The chain uses TRBV6-1 and TRBJ1-2; the D is unclear. The V gene's germline CDR1 is MNHNS and CDR2 SASEGT. The CDR3 is 12 residues long.